These 2 T cell receptor beta chains came from one sample sequenced in a study of blood T cells in healthy people across ages. Then a second PCR, running about 6 to 12 cycles, was carried out with a sample-barcoded 5' primer and a J-beta primer mix. TCRdb re-analysed the 5' RACE reads in MiXCR, keeping a single row per CDR3 protein. The data contain 1.5 million to 2 million distinct CDR3 sequences, roughly 52% of them seen just once; the ten biggest clones take up roughly 2%. The sequenced material came from blood. These receptors all stem from a middle-aged woman in good health.

The rearrangement uses TRBV29-1 and TRBJ2-7; TRBD1 matches at 8 bases. Trimming removed 5 bases from V and 8 bases from J; junction bases left unmatched: 8. The CDR3 length is 12 residues. Germline V CDR1 and CDR2: SQVTM, ANQGSEA. CDR3 coding DNA: TGCAGCGTTCCGGACGGACAGGGACAGCAGTACTTC. It is translated as CSVPDGQGQQYF.

This clonotype occurred a few times. The chain uses TRBV28 and TRBJ2-4, with 7 bases lining up with TRBD2. Germline V gene sequence: CDR1 MDHEN, CDR2 SYDVKM. With V trimmed by 3 bases and J by 0 bases, 11 bases remained unmatched. The CDR3 covers 18 residues. This CDR3 is CASSLSPGGSLAKNIQYF. As DNA, the CDR3 is TGTGCCAGCAGTTTGTCCCCCGGCGGGAGTTTAGCCAAAAACATTCAGTACTTC. Full variable domain (remainder filled in from reference TRBV28 and TRBJ2-4): DVKVTQSSRYLVKRTGEKVFLECVQDMDHENMFWYRQDPGLGLRLIYFSYDVKMKEKGDIPEGYSVSREKKERFSLILESASTNQTSMYLCASSLSPGGSLAKNIQYFGAGTRLSVL.